This T cell receptor (beta chain) was captured in a study of beta chain features in type 1 diabetes. Study-wide points: Type 1 diabetes patients had fewer VDJ junction insertions and more deletions.

In germline, CDR1 is SNHLY, CDR2 FYNNEI. This CDR3 region has 16 residues. V dropped 4 bases and J dropped 7 bases, with 22 bases sitting between them. Reverse transcribing all isolated RNA meant expressed TCRB transcripts were sequenced. Clones were sequenced by immunoSEQ multiplex PCR, and TCRdb holds only the in-frame ones, with some missing. This table has fewer than 200,000 clones, 8.1% appearing once. This clone was seen only a few times. No antigen is known for it. The source of this sequence is a man younger than 35 in good health. Sequencing was performed on central memory CD4+ T cells from blood. This chain links TRBV2 with TRBJ1-2, with D perhaps matching TRBD1 (5 bases). The CDR3: CASSASRGTSGGGYTF. CDR3 nucleotides: TGTGCCAGCAGTGCCTCCCGGGGAACTTCGGGGGGTGGCTACACCTTC.